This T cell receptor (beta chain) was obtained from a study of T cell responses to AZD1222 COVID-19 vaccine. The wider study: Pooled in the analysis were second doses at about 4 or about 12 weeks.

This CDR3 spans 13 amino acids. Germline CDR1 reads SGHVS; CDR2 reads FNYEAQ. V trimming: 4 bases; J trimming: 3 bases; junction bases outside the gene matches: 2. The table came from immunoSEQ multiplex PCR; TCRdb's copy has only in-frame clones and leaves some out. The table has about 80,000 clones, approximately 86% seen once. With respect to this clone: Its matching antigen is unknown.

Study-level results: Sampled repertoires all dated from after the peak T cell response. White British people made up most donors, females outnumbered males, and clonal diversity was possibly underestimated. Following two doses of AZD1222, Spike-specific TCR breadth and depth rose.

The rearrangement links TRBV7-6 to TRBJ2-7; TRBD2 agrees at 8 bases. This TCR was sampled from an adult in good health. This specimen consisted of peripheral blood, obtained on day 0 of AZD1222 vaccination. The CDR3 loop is CASSSGGYYEQYF. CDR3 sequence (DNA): TGTGCCAGCAGCTCGGGGGGGTACTACGAGCAGTACTTC.